Listed below are T cell receptor beta chains from one sample, sequenced in a study of vaccination and CD4 T cells after COVID-19. The antigens of these receptors remain unknown. MiXCR, applied by TCRdb to the PCR reads, yields one record per CDR3 protein. In the table there are 5,000 to 7,500 distinct CDR3 sequences, approximately 60% of which are singletons. The sample consisted of CD4+ T cells from blood, cultured in vitro. These receptors all come from a human donor who had recovered from COVID-19. Both conserved end residues are part of each CDR3. A D gene is named only where the DNA matches it firmly. For some rows the clone size is stated as once, few or many, or as a class when expanded; others skip it.

large | TRBJ1-6 | TRBV2 | . | TGTGCCAGCAGTGAGAACAGCGGCAGGTCACCCCTCCACTTT | CASSENSGRSPLHF
. | TRBJ2-7 | TRBV19 | TRBD1 | TGTGCCAGTAGTATGTTTACCGGACAGGGGCAGTACTTC | CASSMFTGQGQYF
few | TRBJ1-1 | TRBV7-9 | TRBD1 | TGTGCCAGCAGCGCCACCCGGACAGGGGGTACTGAAGCTTTCTTT | CASSATRTGGTEAFF
. | TRBJ2-3 | TRBV27 | . | TGTGCCAGCAGTTTTCGCGGGGGCGCGCAGTATTTT | CASSFRGGAQYF
few | TRBJ2-5 | TRBV7-6 | . | TGTGCCAGCAGCCCAGGACTCAACCAAGAGACCCAGTACTTC | CASSPGLNQETQYF
. | TRBJ2-2 | TRBV7-2 | . | TGTGCCAGCAGCTTTTCCGGGGCGAGCACCGGGGAGCTGTTTTTT | CASSFSGASTGELFF
. | TRBJ2-3 | TRBV2 | . | TGTGCCAGCAGTGAAACAGGGAGGCGCACAGATACGCAGTATTTT | CASSETGRRTDTQYF
. | TRBJ1-1 | TRBV7-3 | . | TGTGCCAGCAGATCCGGGACACAGAACACTGAAGCTTTCTTT | CASRSGTQNTEAFF
. | TRBJ2-2 | TRBV5-5 | . | TGTGCCAGCAGCCCTGTAGGGACTGTGACCACCGGGGAGCTGTTTTTT | CASSPVGTVTTGELFF
. | TRBJ1-5 | TRBV7-9 | TRBD1 | TGTGCCAGCAGCTTCTGGACAGGGGTGAGCAATCAGCCCCAGCATTTT | CASSFWTGVSNQPQHF
. | TRBJ2-3 | TRBV4-1 | TRBD2 | TGCGCCAGCAGCCAATTTCTTAAGCGGACTAGCGGGACGACCATCCCCACAGATACGCAGTATTTT | CASSQFLKRTSGTTIPTDTQYF
. | TRBJ1-6 | TRBV12-3/TRBV12-4 | TRBD1 | TGTGCCAGCAGTTCTAGGGACAGGGTCTATAATTCACCCCTCCACTTT | CASSSRDRVYNSPLHF
. | TRBJ2-7 | TRBV7-3 | . | TGTGCCAGCAGCTCATATTACTACGCCATCTACGAGCAGTACTTC | CASSSYYYAIYEQYF
. | TRBJ2-1 | TRBV11-1 | . | TGTGCCAGCAGCTTAGTGAGTAGGGACCTAAGCTCCTACAATGAGCAGTTCTTC | CASSLVSRDLSSYNEQFF
. | TRBJ2-7 | TRBV2 | TRBD2 | TGTGCCAGCAGCGGACTAGCGGGAGTATGGGACGAGCAGTACTTC | CASSGLAGVWDEQYF
. | TRBJ1-6 | TRBV6-1 | . | TGTGCCAGCAGTGAAGACATACAGGGTTATAATTCACCCCTCCACTTT | CASSEDIQGYNSPLHF
. | TRBJ2-7 | TRBV7-2 | . | TGTGCCAGCAGCTATGAAGTGAGGACAAGCTACGAGCAGTACTTC | CASSYEVRTSYEQYF
. | TRBJ1-1 | TRBV12-3/TRBV12-4 | . | TGTGCCAGCAGTTTAGTACGACAGGTTGGAGCTTTCTTT | CASSLVRQVGAFF
. | TRBJ1-1 | TRBV28 | . | TGTGCCAGCAGCACAGGAGTGAGATTTACTGAAGCTTTCTTT | CASSTGVRFTEAFF
. | TRBJ1-2 | TRBV20-1 | . | TGCAGTGCTGGGGGCGGCTATGGCTACACCTTC | CSAGGGYGYTF
. | TRBJ2-3 | TRBV12-5 | TRBD2 | TGTGCTACCAGCGGGGGGGCGCCCACAGATACGCAGTATTTT | CATSGGAPTDTQYF
. | TRBJ1-5 | TRBV20-1 | . | TGCAGTGCTATGGGAACCCTCGTCAATCAGCCCCAGCATTTT | CSAMGTLVNQPQHF
few | TRBJ2-1 | TRBV11-3 | TRBD2 | TGTGCCAGCAGCTTAGGAGCAGCGGGGGCCTACAATGAGCAGTTCTTC | CASSLGAAGAYNEQFF
few | TRBJ1-5 | TRBV7-9 | . | TGTGCCAGCAGCTTGGCCCGCCCGGGACAAACCTATAGCAATCAGCCCCAGCATTTT | CASSLARPGQTYSNQPQHF
once | TRBJ1-2 | TRBV7-6 | TRBD1 | TGTGCCAGCAGTTGGGACAGGCCCGGCGCGGGGGGCTACACCTTC | CASSWDRPGAGGYTF
. | TRBJ2-7 | TRBV6-1 | . | TGTGCCAGCAGCCTCTACAGGACGGTCAACGCCTACGAGCAGTACTTC | CASSLYRTVNAYEQYF
. | TRBJ2-5 | TRBV5-4 | TRBD1 | TGTGCCAGCAGCCCGACAGGGGGCGAGGAGACCCAGTACTTC | CASSPTGGEETQYF
few | TRBJ1-1 | TRBV11-3 | . | TGTGCCAGCAGCTTAGTATTTCCAGCGTATAACCCTGAAGCTTTCTTT | CASSLVFPAYNPEAFF
. | TRBJ1-2 | TRBV27 | TRBD1 | TGTGCCAGCAGTCTAGGGGCAGGGGGAGGAAATGGCTACACCTTC | CASSLGAGGGNGYTF
. | TRBJ2-7 | TRBV28 | TRBD1 | TGTGCCAGCAGTCCGGGGACAGGGGCCTACGAGCAGTACTTC | CASSPGTGAYEQYF
. | TRBJ2-7 | TRBV15 | TRBD1 | TGTGCCACCAGCAGGGGGGACAGTAGCTCCTACGAGCAGTACTTC | CATSRGDSSSYEQYF
. | TRBJ1-2 | TRBV30 | . | TGTGCCTGGAGTGTATCGGTTGCGGGGATCTATGGCTACACCTTC | CAWSVSVAGIYGYTF
. | TRBJ2-2 | TRBV20-1 | TRBD2 | TGCAGTGCCCAGGGTCTAGCGGGGGGGCTTTATGAGGAGCTGTTTTTT | CSAQGLAGGLYEELFF
. | TRBJ1-1 | TRBV29-1 | . | TGCAGCGTTGAAACGAGGCAGACTCACACTGAAGCTTTCTTT | CSVETRQTHTEAFF
. | TRBJ2-3 | TRBV7-3 | TRBD1 | TGTGCCAGCAGCCCCGGACAGGGGACAGATACGCAGTATTTT | CASSPGQGTDTQYF
once | TRBJ2-1 | TRBV20-1 | TRBD1 | TGCAGTGCTAGAGTTATGGACAGGGGGTACAATGAGCAGTTCTTC | CSARVMDRGYNEQFF
. | TRBJ1-1 | TRBV10-3 | . | TGTGCCATCAGTGAGGGTCGCGGCACTGAAGCTTTCTTT | CAISEGRGTEAFF
few | TRBJ2-3 | TRBV28 | . | TGTGCCAGCAGCTCCTCAGGGGCTAAAACAGATACGCAGTATTTT | CASSSSGAKTDTQYF
. | TRBJ2-5 | TRBV7-7 | . | TGTGCTAGCAGCTTGTCCAAAACTAGTTTCGGGGAGACCCAGTACTTC | CASSLSKTSFGETQYF
. | TRBJ2-5 | TRBV15 | . | TGTGCCACCAGCAGAGATTCCCCCCCCGAGACCCAGTACTTC | CATSRDSPPETQYF